This is a list of T cell receptor beta chains from one sample in a study of blood T cells in healthy people across ages. Each CDR3 protein gets one entry after TCRdb re-called the 5' RACE reads with MiXCR. The data show over a million distinct CDR3 sequences, approximately 43% seen once. The sample taken for sequencing was blood. Receptors were obtained from a woman under 30 in good health. CDR3s include the opening cysteine and the closing phenylalanine or tryptophan. A D gene is named only where the DNA matches it firmly. Some rows mark clone size as missing; the rest say once, few, many or name a class of expanded clone.

CASSNLPQAYSNQPQHF | TGTGCCAGCAGCAACCTTCCGCAGGCTTATAGCAATCAGCCCCAGCATTTT | TRBV21-1 | few | NA | 17 | TRBJ1-5
CASSQKVVETQYF | TGCGCCAGCAGCCAAAAGGTGGTTGAGACCCAGTACTTC | TRBV4-3 | few | NA | 13 | TRBJ2-5
CSAKAGYNEQFF | TGCAGTGCTAAGGCGGGGTACAATGAGCAGTTCTTC | TRBV20-1 | few | NA | 12 | TRBJ2-1
CASRRDHNQPQHF | TGTGCCAGCAGACGCGACCACAATCAGCCCCAGCATTTT | TRBV6-5 | few | NA | 13 | TRBJ1-5
CASGLASGIPETQYF | TGTGCTAGTGGTTTAGCATCAGGGATTCCAGAGACCCAGTACTTC | TRBV12-5 | NA | NA | 15 | TRBJ2-5
CAGSASGEYNEQFF | TGTGCCGGCAGCGCTAGCGGGGAATACAATGAGCAGTTCTTC | TRBV9 | NA | TRBD2 | 14 | TRBJ2-1
CASSDPGRAYEQYF | TGCGCCAGCAGTGACCCGGGCCGCGCCTACGAGCAGTACTTC | TRBV10-2 | few | NA | 14 | TRBJ2-7
CASSQEGTSGLKGEQFF | TGCGCCAGTAGCCAAGAAGGGACTAGCGGCCTAAAGGGTGAGCAGTTCTTC | TRBV4-1 | NA | TRBD2 | 17 | TRBJ2-1
CSAYRGMGIYEQYF | TGCAGTGCGTACAGGGGTATGGGGATCTACGAGCAGTACTTC | TRBV20-1 | NA | TRBD1 | 14 | TRBJ2-7
CSARDGGGAWTGELFF | TGCAGTGCTAGAGATGGCGGGGGGGCGTGGACCGGGGAGCTGTTTTTT | TRBV20-1 | NA | TRBD2 | 16 | TRBJ2-2
CASGRPLPYGYTF | TGTGCTAGTGGCCGCCCTCTCCCGTATGGCTACACCTTC | TRBV12-5 | NA | NA | 13 | TRBJ1-2
CATSRPGSDTQYF | TGTGCCACCAGTCGCCCGGGATCAGATACGCAGTATTTT | TRBV24-1 | few | NA | 13 | TRBJ2-3
CASSTGNVGEKLFF | TGTGCCAGCAGTACAGGGAACGTCGGTGAAAAACTGTTTTTT | TRBV7-9 | NA | NA | 14 | TRBJ1-4
CASSLGDIRTDTQYF | TGTGCCAGCAGCTTAGGAGACATCCGCACAGATACGCAGTATTTT | TRBV7-3 | NA | NA | 15 | TRBJ2-3
CSARVHLDGEAFF | TGCAGTGCTAGAGTCCACTTGGACGGTGAAGCTTTCTTT | TRBV20-1 | NA | NA | 13 | TRBJ1-1
CASSLAWDEQYF | TGTGCCAGCAGTTTAGCCTGGGACGAGCAGTACTTC | TRBV12-3/TRBV12-4 | few | NA | 12 | TRBJ2-7
CASSPPPGGSYNEQFF | TGTGCCAGCAGCCCCCCGCCGGGCGGGTCCTACAATGAGCAGTTCTTC | TRBV13 | few | NA | 16 | TRBJ2-1
CASSGRGSSYNKQFF | TGTGCCAGCAGTGGCCGCGGGAGCTCCTACAATAAGCAGTTCTTC | TRBV28 | once | TRBD2 | 15 | TRBJ2-1
CASSSGQGVTNTEAFF | TGCGCCAGCAGCTCCGGACAGGGGGTTACAAACACTGAAGCTTTCTTT | TRBV5-1 | NA | TRBD1 | 16 | TRBJ1-1
CSDETGGYGYTF | TGCAGCGACGAGACAGGGGGCTATGGCTACACCTTC | TRBV29-1 | NA | TRBD1 | 12 | TRBJ1-2
CASSGGIQGPQSQPQHF | TGCGCCAGCAGCGGGGGTATACAGGGGCCACAAAGTCAGCCCCAGCATTTT | TRBV5-1 | NA | TRBD1 | 17 | TRBJ1-5
CASSPDVFYPYEQYF | TGTGCCAGCAGCCCGGACGTATTCTACCCCTACGAGCAGTACTTC | TRBV9 | NA | NA | 15 | TRBJ2-7
CASSLRMQLAQYF | TGTGCCAGCAGCTTACGGATGCAATTAGCGCAGTATTTT | TRBV7-2 | NA | NA | 13 | TRBJ2-3
CASTPGGSGTDTQYF | TGTGCCAGCACTCCCGGGGGATCAGGCACAGATACGCAGTATTTT | TRBV7-9 | NA | NA | 15 | TRBJ2-3
CASSSMSGQQTQYF | TGTGCCAGCAGCTCTATGTCGGGTCAACAGACCCAGTACTTC | TRBV3-1 | NA | NA | 14 | TRBJ2-5
CASSQELGDLWNEQYF | TGTGCCAGCAGCCAAGAGTTGGGCGACCTCTGGAATGAGCAGTACTTC | TRBV3-1 | NA | NA | 16 | TRBJ2-7
CASSKQGLQETQYF | TGTGCCAGCAGCAAACAGGGGCTCCAAGAGACCCAGTACTTC | TRBV6-1 | NA | TRBD1 | 14 | TRBJ2-5
CAIRQGAWNTEAFF | TGTGCCATCAGACAGGGGGCATGGAACACTGAAGCTTTCTTT | TRBV10-3 | NA | TRBD1 | 14 | TRBJ1-1
CASSPGQIHEQFF | TGTGCCAGCTCCCCGGGACAGATCCATGAGCAGTTCTTC | TRBV18 | few | TRBD1 | 13 | TRBJ2-1
CASSLGTGGTNEKLFF | TGTGCCAGCAGCTTAGGGACAGGCGGAACTAATGAAAAACTGTTTTTT | TRBV7-9 | NA | TRBD1 | 16 | TRBJ1-4
CSAALRGFPYEQYF | TGCAGTGCTGCCCTGCGGGGCTTCCCGTACGAGCAGTACTTC | TRBV20-1 | NA | NA | 14 | TRBJ2-7
CASSEGTGGSYNSPLHF | TGTGCCAGCAGTGAAGGGACAGGGGGTTCCTATAATTCACCCCTCCACTTT | TRBV6-1 | NA | TRBD1 | 17 | TRBJ1-6
CASSERPAGPLNQPQHF | TGTGCCAGCAGCGAACGCCCTGCGGGACCCCTAAATCAGCCCCAGCATTTT | TRBV7-8 | NA | NA | 17 | TRBJ1-5
CSAPKAGGSYNEQFF | TGCAGTGCCCCCAAGGCGGGGGGCTCCTACAATGAGCAGTTCTTC | TRBV20-1 | many | TRBD2 | 15 | TRBJ2-1
CASSSSGTGVSGANVLTF | TGTGCCAGCAGCTCCAGCGGGACAGGGGTGTCTGGGGCCAACGTCCTGACTTTC | TRBV12-3/TRBV12-4 | NA | TRBD1 | 18 | TRBJ2-6
CASSVGLHNGQFF | TGTGCCAGCAGCGTAGGACTCCACAATGGGCAGTTCTTC | TRBV9 | NA | NA | 13 | TRBJ2-1
CASSPTSGALYNKQFF | TGTGCCAGCAGCCCGACTAGCGGAGCCTTGTACAATAAGCAGTTCTTC | TRBV7-9 | NA | TRBD2 | 16 | TRBJ2-1
CSVAGQGRGGYTF | TGCAGCGTTGCCGGACAGGGAAGAGGCGGCTACACCTTC | TRBV29-1 | NA | TRBD1 | 13 | TRBJ1-2
CASSFWMEGTDTQYF | TGTGCCAGCAGTTTTTGGATGGAGGGCACAGATACGCAGTATTTT | TRBV12-3/TRBV12-4 | NA | NA | 15 | TRBJ2-3
CASSLSRGASNQPQHF | TGTGCCAGCAGCCTTAGCCGGGGCGCGAGCAATCAGCCCCAGCATTTT | TRBV7-9 | NA | NA | 16 | TRBJ1-5
CASSLGHNSPLYF | TGTGCCAGCAGTCTAGGGCACAATTCACCCCTCTACTTT | TRBV12-3/TRBV12-4 | once | NA | 13 | TRBJ1-6
CSAPPQNVNYGYTF | TGCAGTGCTCCGCCCCAAAATGTTAACTATGGCTACACCTTC | TRBV20-1 | few | NA | 14 | TRBJ1-2
CASSQRDNQPQHF | TGCGCCAGCAGCCAACGGGATAATCAGCCCCAGCATTTT | TRBV4-1 | few | NA | 13 | TRBJ1-5
CASSQLLTGVSYEQYF | TGCGCCAGCAGCCAACTTCTGACAGGAGTCTCCTACGAGCAGTACTTC | TRBV4-3 | few | NA | 16 | TRBJ2-7
CASSLTDTDEQYF | TGTGCCAGCAGTTTAACGGATACCGACGAGCAGTACTTC | TRBV28 | NA | NA | 13 | TRBJ2-7
CASSQVFGQTDTQYF | TGTGCCAGCAGTCAAGTATTCGGACAGACAGATACGCAGTATTTT | TRBV2 | NA | NA | 15 | TRBJ2-3
CSARDPGGASYEQYF | TGCAGTGCTAGAGACCCGGGGGGCGCCTCCTACGAGCAGTACTTC | TRBV20-1 | NA | NA | 15 | TRBJ2-7
CSAGDFRKTQYF | TGCAGTGCTGGGGACTTTCGAAAGACCCAGTACTTC | TRBV20-1 | NA | NA | 12 | TRBJ2-5
CASVGTEAFF | TGTGCCAGCGTTGGCACTGAAGCTTTCTTT | TRBV6-2/TRBV6-3 | NA | NA | 10 | TRBJ1-1
CASRAGTGDFLQAFF | TGTGCCAGCAGAGCAGGGACAGGAGACTTTCTCCAGGCTTTCTTT | TRBV28 | NA | TRBD1 | 15 | TRBJ1-1
CASTPIQGLLVRETQYF | TGTGCCAGCACCCCGATTCAGGGTTTATTGGTTCGAGAGACCCAGTACTTC | TRBV12-3/TRBV12-4 | NA | NA | 17 | TRBJ2-5
CASSARDRNEKLFF | TGTGCCAGCAGCGCACGGGACAGGAATGAAAAACTGTTTTTT | TRBV9 | NA | TRBD1 | 14 | TRBJ1-4